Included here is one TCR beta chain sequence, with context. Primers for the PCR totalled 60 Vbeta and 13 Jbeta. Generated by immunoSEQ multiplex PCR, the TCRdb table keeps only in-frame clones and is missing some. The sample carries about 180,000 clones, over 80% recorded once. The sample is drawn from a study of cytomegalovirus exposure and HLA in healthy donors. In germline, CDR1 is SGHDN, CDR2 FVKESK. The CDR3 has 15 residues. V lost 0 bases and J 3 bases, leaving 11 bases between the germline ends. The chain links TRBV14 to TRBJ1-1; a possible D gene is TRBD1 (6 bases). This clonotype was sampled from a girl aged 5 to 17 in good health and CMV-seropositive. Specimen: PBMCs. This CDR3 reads CASSQDEGGHTEAFF. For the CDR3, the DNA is TGTGCCAGCAGCCAAGATGAGGGGGGGCACACTGAAGCTTTCTTT.